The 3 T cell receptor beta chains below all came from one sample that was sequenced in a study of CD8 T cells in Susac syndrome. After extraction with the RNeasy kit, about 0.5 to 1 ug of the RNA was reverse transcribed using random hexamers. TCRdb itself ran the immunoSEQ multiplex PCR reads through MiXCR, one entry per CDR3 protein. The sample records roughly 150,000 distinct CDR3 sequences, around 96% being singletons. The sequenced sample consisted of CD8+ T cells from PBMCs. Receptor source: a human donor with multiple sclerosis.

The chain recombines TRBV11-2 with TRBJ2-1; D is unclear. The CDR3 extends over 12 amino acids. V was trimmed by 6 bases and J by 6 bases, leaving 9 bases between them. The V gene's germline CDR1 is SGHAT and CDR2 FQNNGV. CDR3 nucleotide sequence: TGTGCCAGCAGTTATACTCCCAATGAGCAGTTCTTC. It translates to CASSYTPNEQFF.

The CDR3 nucleotides read TGTGCCTGGAGAACAGGATACTACGAGCAGTACTTC. Protein sequence: CAWRTGYYEQYF. This chain joins TRBV30 and TRBJ2-7; D perhaps matches TRBD1 (5 bases). CDR1 is GTSNPN and CDR2 is SVGIG in the germline V gene (reference sequence). The V gene lost 3 bases and the J gene lost 3 bases, with 9 bases spanning the gap. The CDR3 is 12 amino acids.

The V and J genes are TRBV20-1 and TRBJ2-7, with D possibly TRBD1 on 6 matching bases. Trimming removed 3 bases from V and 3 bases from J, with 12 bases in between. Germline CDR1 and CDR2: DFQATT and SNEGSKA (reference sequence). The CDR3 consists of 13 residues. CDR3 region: CSASPRGGYEQYF. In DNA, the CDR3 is TGCAGTGCTAGCCCCAGGGGTGGCTACGAGCAGTACTTC.